The rows below give T cell receptor beta chains drawn from one sample of a study of blood T cells in healthy people across ages. A single record per CDR3 protein comes from TCRdb applying MiXCR to the 5' RACE reads. The sample has approximately 1,700,000 distinct CDR3 sequences, 35% to 50% seen once. The material sequenced was blood. Receptors were obtained from a human donor in good health. The CDR3 runs from the conserved cysteine through the conserved F or W. The order of the fields is V gene, J gene, CDR3 length, clone size, D gene, CDR3 protein. The D gene is left open where the match is weak. Clone size, where shown, is once, few, many, or a class for clones that have expanded.

TRBV9	TRBJ2-7	14	few	-	CASSVAPQSHEQYF
TRBV7-2	TRBJ1-2	13	-	-	CASSSTIGNGYTF
TRBV9	TRBJ2-3	18	-	-	CASSVVGAGTASTDTQYF
TRBV4-3	TRBJ2-3	16	-	TRBD2	CASSQDMAGGGDTQYF
TRBV9	TRBJ1-2	15	few	-	CASSVGTFHQDGYTF
TRBV2	TRBJ1-2	14	-	TRBD1	CASSEVRGPSGYTF
TRBV7-7	TRBJ2-5	16	few	TRBD1	CASSPLLGQGKETQYF
TRBV7-3	TRBJ1-1	16	-	-	CASSEQGPRMNTEAFF
TRBV7-2	TRBJ1-1	15	once	-	CASSPQTGRGTEAFF
TRBV20-1	TRBJ2-3	15	once	TRBD2	CSATLAGGPPDTQYF
TRBV18	TRBJ2-2	15	-	-	CASSPVTGNTGELFF
TRBV6-5	TRBJ2-7	14	many	TRBD2	CASSYSGAPHEQYF
TRBV12-3/TRBV12-4	TRBJ2-1	16	-	-	CASSPTLAGPWDEQFF
TRBV7-9	TRBJ2-7	14	-	-	CASSLGPVGYEQYF
TRBV4-1	TRBJ1-1	15	few	TRBD1	CASSPYPTGDTEAFF
TRBV6-5	TRBJ2-1	14	once	TRBD2	CASSTLTSGAEQFF
TRBV11-2	TRBJ2-1	17	once	-	CASSLDLGGAKMNEQFF
TRBV29-1	TRBJ2-4	13	many	-	CSVRLIAKNIQYF
TRBV27	TRBJ2-7	16	-	-	CASSLSKAGAPYEQYF
TRBV29-1	TRBJ2-1	15	-	-	CSVPSTSPYRNEQFF
TRBV7-2	TRBJ1-2	14	-	-	CASSLATGIYGYTF
TRBV24-1	TRBJ2-1	12	few	TRBD1	CAVQGAYNEQFF
TRBV4-3	TRBJ2-1	14	-	-	CASSQDISFHEQFF
TRBV24-1	TRBJ1-1	22	-	TRBD1	CATSGLFYRDRGRIEMNTEAFF
TRBV27	TRBJ1-2	15	-	TRBD1	CASSPQDRGHLGYTF
TRBV19	TRBJ2-5	12	-	-	CASRRSGETQYF
TRBV7-9	TRBJ2-1	15	-	-	CASSPGVTSYNEQFF
TRBV6-5	TRBJ1-2	13	-	TRBD1	CASRTGGLDGYTF
TRBV12-3/TRBV12-4	TRBJ2-1	17	-	-	CASKKEGWGRSHNEQFF
TRBV20-1	TRBJ1-5	14	-	-	CSAAQVGNPVAQHF
TRBV7-9	TRBJ2-2	19	few	-	CASPPPRLAGALNTGELFF
TRBV5-1	TRBJ1-2	13	-	-	CASSFGGSVSYTF
TRBV9	TRBJ2-3	17	few	TRBD2	CASSDPSGGPTWETQYF
TRBV18	TRBJ1-2	15	-	TRBD1	CASSPGQGAEYGYTF
TRBV28	TRBJ2-6	14	-	-	CASQRVSGANVLTF
TRBV6-5	TRBJ2-5	12	-	-	CTSSRTAEEQYF
TRBV4-3	TRBJ1-2	12	many	-	CASSHGDYGYTF
TRBV6-2/TRBV6-3	TRBJ2-1	15	many	-	CASSYRESSYNEQFF
TRBV9	TRBJ2-2	16	once	TRBD2	CASSVPSGGVAGELFF
TRBV20-1	TRBJ1-4	12	-	-	CSARSGGVKLFF
TRBV20-1	-	17	-	TRBD2	CSASRGLAGGTTYEQYF
TRBV12-3/TRBV12-4	TRBJ1-1	14	-	TRBD1	CASSPGQEGTEAFF
TRBV12-3/TRBV12-4	TRBJ1-6	17	few	TRBD1	CASSRLIDRGQRSPLHF
TRBV7-2	TRBJ2-1	11	few	-	CASSQGLKEFF
TRBV29-1	TRBJ1-1	9	-	-	CSVASPGLF
TRBV28	TRBJ2-7	13	-	-	CASSYVRGVEQYF
TRBV20-1	TRBJ1-1	11	-	-	CSARDPTEAFF
TRBV29-1	TRBJ2-7	11	few	-	CSVLGPTEQYF